The clone carrying this TCR beta chain was seen a handful of times. The V gene end was trimmed by 6 bases and the J gene end by 1 base; junction bases not matched to a gene: 12. Germline values: CDR1 MDHEN, CDR2 SYDVKM. The CDR3 sequence is 17 residues long. The sample is drawn from a study of early T cells in non-severe SARS-CoV-2 infection. The overall study: With bulk RNA from unsorted whole blood as input, sequencing yielded unpaired chains.

Individual cDNA molecules received unique molecular identifiers. Each CDR3 protein is one row after TCRdb ran MiXCR on the 5' RACE reads. The table shows some 83,000 distinct CDR3 sequences, with about 10% occurring only once. This receptor was obtained from an adult who was a healthcare worker with PCR-confirmed SARS-CoV-2 infection or an uninfected control (not recorded which). This chain connects TRBV28 to TRBJ2-5; 9 nucleotides align to TRBD2. Sequences were derived from whole blood, sampled at baseline. This chain's CDR3 is CASSWETEREAQETQYF. The CDR3 nucleotides read TGTGCCAGCAGCTGGGAGACAGAGCGGGAGGCCCAAGAGACCCAGTACTTC.